A single sample gave rise to the 32 T cell receptor beta chains below, sequenced in a study of blood T cell repertoires in COVID-19. The repertoire was sequenced with immunoSEQ multiplex PCR; TCRdb's copy has only in-frame clones and lacks some. The sample includes about 40,000 clones, nearly 90% of them seen just once. Source material: peripheral blood. The receptor source for this set is a man aged 70-80 years with active COVID-19.

The J gene is TRBJ2-3, the V gene TRBV9; 8 bases map to TRBD2. The V segment lost 0 bases and the J segment 0 bases; nucleotides outside the gene matches: 3. The CDR3 is 16 residues long. CDR1 SGDLS and CDR2 YYNGEE come from the germline V gene. The CDR3 DNA follows: TGTGCCAGCAGCGTAGTCGGGAGGGGAAGCACAGATACGCAGTATTTT. It codes for CASSVVGRGSTDTQYF. Filled out from reference TRBV9 and TRBJ2-3, the complete variable domain reads DSGVTQTPKHLITATGQRVTLRCSPRSGDLSVYWYQQSLDQGLQFLIQYYNGEERAKGNILERFSAQQFPDLHSELNLSSLELGDSALYFCASSVVGRGSTDTQYFGPGTRLTVL.

The chain combines TRBV28 with TRBJ1-5; no firm D call. The germline gives CDR1 MDHEN, CDR2 SYDVKM. The CDR3 runs 12 residues. V was trimmed by 11 bases and J by 2 bases, leaving 10 bases between them. For the CDR3, the DNA is TGTGCCGTTTACAGTCGCAATCAGCCCCAGCATTTT. This codes for CAVYSRNQPQHF.

The chain has TRBV6-4 and TRBJ1-2; 9 bases align to TRBD1. CDR3 size: 15 residues. V lost 3 bases, J lost 3 bases, and 5 bases stayed unmatched. Germline CDR1 and CDR2: MRHNA and SNTAGT. The CDR3 coding sequence is TGTGCCAGCAGTGAGTCGGGACAGGGCGACTATGGCTACACCTTC. Amino acid sequence: CASSESGQGDYGYTF.

The chain links TRBV6-4 to TRBJ1-1; possibly TRBD1 for D (6 bases). Germline V CDR1 and CDR2: MRHNA, SNTAGT. Trimming took off 6 bases at V and 1 base at J, with 12 bases between the two ends. The CDR3 is 14 amino acids. This CDR3 is CASRRGGPNTEAFF. CDR3 coding DNA: TGTGCCAGCAGGAGGGGGGGGCCGAACACTGAAGCTTTCTTT.

The chain is built from TRBV11-3 and TRBJ2-5; D is perhaps TRBD1 (5 bases). Germline CDR1 SGHNT, CDR2 YENEEA. Trimming removed 3 bases from V and 6 bases from J, with 11 bases in between. CDR3 length: 13 amino acids. The DNA for the CDR3 is TGTGCCAGCAGCTTCTCTCAGGGCAAGACCCAGTACTTC. Translated, it gives CASSFSQGKTQYF. The complete variable domain, with remaining parts taken from reference TRBV11-3 and TRBJ2-5, reads EAGVVQSPRYKIIEKKQPVAFWCNPISGHNTLYWYLQNLGQGPELLIRYENEEAVDDSQLPKDRFSAERLKGVDSTLKIQPAELGDSAVYLCASSFSQGKTQYFGPGTRLLVL.

The chain carries TRBV10-1 and TRBJ2-1; D perhaps matches TRBD2 (5 bases). This CDR3 comprises 12 residues. With 4 bases removed from V and 8 bases from J, the gap between germline ends came to 9 bases. CDR1 is WNHNN, CDR2 SYGVQD, per germline (reference sequence). The CDR3 sequence: CASSASSYEQFF. CDR3 DNA sequence: TGCGCCAGCAGTGCGTCTAGCTATGAGCAGTTCTTC.

This clone was recorded a few times. Here the CDR3 DNA reads TGCAGTGCTAGTAAAGGAGCGGGGGTGACCTACGAGCAGTACTTC. Translated: CSASKGAGVTYEQYF. This chain connects TRBV20-1 to TRBJ2-7; 8 bases match TRBD2. CDR1 DFQATT and CDR2 SNEGSKA come from the germline V gene (reference sequence). The CDR3 sequence is 15 residues long. The junction had 9 bases not matched to a gene; V was cut back by 3 bases and J by 2 bases.

The V gene is TRBV7-2, the J gene TRBJ1-6; D ambiguous. This CDR3 contains 14 residues. Germline V lookup: CDR1 SGHTA, CDR2 FQGNSA. This chain's CDR3 is CASGGREYNSPLHF. The CDR3 DNA follows: TGTGCTTCCGGTGGGAGGGAGTATAATTCACCCCTCCACTTT. The complete variable domain, with remaining parts taken from reference TRBV7-2 and TRBJ1-6, reads GAGVSQSPSNKVTEKGKDVELRCDPISGHTALYWYRQSLGQGLEFLIYFQGNSAPDKSGLPSDRFSAERTGGSVSTLTIQRTQQEDSAVYLCASGGREYNSPLHFGNGTRLTVT.

This clone was recorded once. This rearrangement joins TRBV7-2 to TRBJ1-3; the match to TRBD1 covers 7 bases. This CDR3 contains 17 residues. Germline-derived CDR1 and CDR2 are SGHTA and FQGNSA. Trimming removed 5 bases from V and 0 bases from J; junction bases left unmatched: 10. The CDR3 reads CASSRRPTGDSGNTIYF. CDR3 nucleotide sequence: TGTGCCAGCAGCCGTCGACCCACAGGGGACTCTGGAAACACCATATATTTT.

The chain uses TRBV27 and TRBJ1-2; D is undetermined. Germline lookup yields CDR1 MNHEY and CDR2 SMNVEV (reference sequence). V lost 2 bases, J lost 2 bases, and 6 bases lay in between. The CDR3 spans 13 residues. The CDR3 loop reads CASSLTANYGYTF. CDR3 sequence (DNA): TGTGCCAGCAGTTTAACAGCAAACTATGGCTACACCTTC.

The chain combines TRBV7-8 with TRBJ1-1, with D possibly being TRBD1 (5 bases). The V end was cut by 4 bases, the J end by 1 base, with 16 bases between. This CDR3 is 16 amino acids long. The germline V gene encodes CDR1 SGHVS and CDR2 FQNEAQ. The DNA of the CDR3 is TGTGCCAGCAGCTCTCTGGGGGGACGGGAGAACACTGAAGCTTTCTTT. Amino acids: CASSSLGGRENTEAFF.

This sequence joins TRBV7-2 and TRBJ2-5, with D maybe TRBD1 (6 bases). The germline V gene encodes CDR1 SGHTA and CDR2 FQGNSA. The CDR3 covers 15 residues. Trimming cost V 5 bases and J 5 bases, with 18 bases left between them. CDR3 in amino acids: CASSLQGHPGETQYF. The CDR3 DNA reads as TGTGCCAGCAGCCTTCAGGGACACCCCGGTGAGACCCAGTACTTC.

Regarding this clone: A junction boundary mismatches the germline segment, possibly from a read error. The chain joins TRBV9 to TRBJ1-5, with 11 bases lining up with TRBD1. Germline V gene sequence: CDR1 SGDLS, CDR2 YYNGEE. CDR3 length equals 17 residues. The CDR3 DNA follows: TGTGCCAGCAACGTAGGACAGGGGGCAGAGGGCAATCAGCCCCAGCATTTT. It specifies CASNVGQGAEGNQPQHF. Full variable domain (missing parts from reference TRBV9 and TRBJ1-5): DSGVTQTPKHLITATGQRVTLRCSPRSGDLSVYWYQQSLDQGLQFLIQYYNGEERAKGNILERFSAQQFPDLHSELNLSSLELGDSALYFCASNVGQGAEGNQPQHFGDGTRLSIL.

The chain employs TRBV9 and TRBJ1-4; 10 bases align to TRBD1. Germline values: CDR1 SGDLS, CDR2 YYNGEE. J gave up 6 bases and V 4 bases, and 6 bases lay outside the gene matches. The CDR3 has 15 amino acids. The CDR3 loop is CASSNRQGADEKLFF. The CDR3, as DNA: TGTGCCAGCAGCAACAGACAGGGGGCTGATGAAAAACTGTTTTTT.

The chain is built from TRBV27 and TRBJ2-7; a weak D match, TRBD1 (6 bases). The CDR3 covers 14 residues. Trimming left V 8 bases short and J 4 bases short, with 18 bases between. Looked up from germline, CDR1 is MNHEY and CDR2 is SMNVEV (reference sequence). The CDR3 reads CASSVGGVGYEQYF. The CDR3 DNA reads TGTGCCAGCTCCGTTGGGGGCGTGGGTTACGAGCAGTACTTC.

The chain has TRBV19 and TRBJ1-2, with TRBD1 as a possible D gene (5 bases). CDR1 is LNHDA and CDR2 is SQIVND in the germline V gene (reference sequence). The germline V and J ends were trimmed by 5 bases and 6 bases, with 13 bases remaining between them. The CDR3 sequence is 13 residues long. DNA of the CDR3: TGTGCCAGTAGTCCCCAGGGCAGTGATGGCTACACCTTC. Protein product: CASSPQGSDGYTF.

This clone appeared a few times. The chain links TRBV5-4 to TRBJ2-1, with 15 nucleotides matching TRBD2. The CDR3 has 18 amino acids. Germline-derived CDR1 and CDR2 are SGHNT and YYREEE (reference sequence). Unmatched junction bases numbered 8, after V lost 3 bases and J lost 4 bases. The CDR3 here is CASSSGLAGGSGYNEQFF. CDR3 DNA sequence: TGTGCCAGCAGCTCCGGACTAGCGGGGGGGTCGGGGTACAATGAGCAGTTCTTC.

This rearrangement joins TRBV11-2 to TRBJ2-5, with 8 bases fitting TRBD2. CDR3 length: 16 amino acids. V shed 0 bases and J 5 bases; nucleotides not matched to a gene: 8. In germline, CDR1 is SGHAT, CDR2 FQNNGV. The CDR3 here is CASSLDSGGPSETQYF. CDR3 bases: TGTGCCAGCAGCTTAGATTCGGGGGGGCCTTCGGAGACCCAGTACTTC.

The V gene is TRBV9, the J gene TRBJ1-3; tentative D call: TRBD1 (5 bases). The CDR3 is 19 residues long. The V and J ends lost 4 bases and 0 bases respectively, with 23 bases between them. Germline V gene lookup returns CDR1 SGDLS and CDR2 YYNGEE. CDR3 bases: TGTGCCAGCAGCCCCGAGTTAGTAGGTGGGGGGGGCTCTGGAAACACCATATATTTT. Translation gives CASSPELVGGGGSGNTIYF.

J is TRBJ1-1 and V is TRBV12-3 or TRBV12-4; no firm D call. The CDR3 contains 13 residues. Trimming stripped 1 base from V and 1 base from J, with 4 bases between. CDR3 sequence reads: CASSLVQNTEAFF. Written as DNA, the CDR3 is TGTGCCAGCAGTTTAGTACAGAACACTGAAGCTTTCTTT.

This chain connects TRBV5-8 to TRBJ2-7; 7 nucleotides match TRBD1. Germline-derived CDR1 and CDR2 are SGHTS and YDEGEE. The CDR3 sequence is 13 residues long. The junction had 3 bases not matched to a gene; V was cut back by 6 bases and J by 0 bases. CDR3 region: CASTQGRSYEQYF. CDR3 in DNA: TGTGCCAGCACACAGGGGCGCTCCTACGAGCAGTACTTC.

The chain couples TRBV5-1 to TRBJ2-5; no definite D call. The CDR3 contains 14 residues. Germline CDR1 is SGHRS and CDR2 is YFSETQ. Deletions cut 1 base from V and 3 bases from J, with 10 bases between. CDR3 sequence reads: CASSLSGSEETQYF. DNA of the CDR3: TGCGCCAGCAGCTTGAGTGGCTCCGAAGAGACCCAGTACTTC.

The V gene is TRBV7-8, the J gene TRBJ2-5, with 7 nucleotides matching TRBD1. The CDR3 length is 14 residues. The germline V gene has CDR1 SGHVS and CDR2 FQNEAQ. Trimming took 6 bases from V and 2 from J; bases not matched to a gene: 6. The CDR3 is CASSRTGRQETQYF. The CDR3 nucleotides read TGTGCCAGCAGTCGGACAGGACGGCAAGAGACCCAGTACTTC.

V is TRBV11-2 and J is TRBJ2-7; tentative D call: TRBD1 (6 bases). Germline loops: CDR1 SGHAT, CDR2 FQNNGV. The CDR3 consists of 13 residues. V was pared by 5 bases and J by 7 bases, with 15 bases between. The CDR3 nucleotides are TGTGCCAGCAGCCTTAACCCAGGGGAAGAGCAGTACTTC. This codes for CASSLNPGEEQYF.

The V and J genes are TRBV18 and TRBJ2-1; 8 bases are shared with TRBD2. The J segment lost 9 bases and the V segment lost 3 bases, leaving 4 bases of the junction unmatched. The CDR3 is made up of 13 amino acids. CDR1 KGHSH and CDR2 LQKENI come from the germline V gene. This chain's CDR3 is CASSPRGAGEQFF. In DNA, the CDR3 is TGTGCCAGCTCACCGCGGGGGGCTGGTGAGCAGTTCTTC.

This chain links TRBV18 with TRBJ2-7; 7 bases align to TRBD2. The CDR3 has 15 residues. Germline CDR1 reads KGHSH; CDR2 reads LQKENI. Losses at the gene ends were 5 bases for V and 2 bases for J; bases not matched to a gene: 9. The CDR3 sequence: CASSSRTRSPYEQYF. Here the CDR3 DNA reads TGTGCCAGCTCATCTCGGACTAGAAGCCCCTACGAGCAGTACTTC. Together with reference TRBV18 and TRBJ2-7, the CDR3 gives the full variable domain: NAGVMQNPRHLVRRRGQEARLRCSPMKGHSHVYWYRQLPEEGLKFMVYLQKENIIDESGMPKERFSAEFPKEGPSILRIQQVVRGDSAAYFCASSSRTRSPYEQYFGPGTRLTVT.

The chain employs TRBV3-1 (or the pseudogene TRBV3-2) and TRBJ1-2; no firm D call. The V gene lost 4 bases and the J gene lost 3 bases, with 15 bases spanning the gap. The length of the CDR3 is 15 residues. CDR1 is LGHDT and CDR2 is YNNKEL in the germline V gene (reference sequence). CDR3: CASSPRRVGDYGYTF. In DNA form, the CDR3 reads TGTGCCAGCAGCCCCCGTCGGGTTGGAGACTATGGCTACACCTTC.

V gene TRBV5-1 combines with J gene TRBJ1-3, with 9 nucleotides matching TRBD1. This CDR3 comprises 14 residues. Per germline, CDR1 SGHRS and CDR2 YFSETQ. Trimming removed 4 bases from V and 6 bases from J; junction bases left unmatched: 5. CDR3 amino acids: CASSPGQGKNTIYF. The CDR3 DNA follows: TGCGCCAGCAGCCCTGGACAGGGGAAAAACACCATATATTTT.

V and J are TRBV3-1 (or the pseudogene TRBV3-2) and TRBJ2-2, with 7 bases fitting TRBD1. This CDR3 comprises 16 residues. CDR1 is LGHDT and CDR2 is YNNKEL in the germline V gene (reference sequence). V was pared by 1 base and J by 3 bases, with 5 bases of the junction left unmatched. CDR3 nucleotides: TGTGCCAGCAGCCAAGTAACAGGGGCGGACACCGGGGAGCTGTTTTTT. The encoded protein is CASSQVTGADTGELFF.

This chain links TRBV5-1 with TRBJ1-1; D is unclear. Trimming left V 0 bases short and J 5 bases short, with 8 bases between. The CDR3 has 13 amino acids. Germline assignment: CDR1 SGHRS and CDR2 YFSETQ. CDR3: CASSLDPGTEAFF. CDR3 DNA: TGCGCCAGCAGCTTGGACCCGGGTACTGAAGCTTTCTTT.

V usage is TRBV4-3 and J usage is TRBJ2-6; 10 bases align to TRBD2. Unmatched junction bases numbered 12, after V lost 4 bases and J lost 0 bases. The CDR3 contains 20 residues. In germline, CDR1 is LGHNA, CDR2 YSLEER. CDR3 coding DNA: TGCGCCAGCAGCCCGCGAATAGCGGGGGGTTATAGCTCTGGGGCCAACGTCCTGACTTTC. Protein product: CASSPRIAGGYSSGANVLTF.

This chain links TRBV18 with TRBJ1-6, with 9 positions matching TRBD1. The germline CDR1 and CDR2 sequences are KGHSH and LQKENI. This CDR3 has 13 amino acids. With V trimmed by 6 bases and J by 10 bases, 4 bases remained unmatched. The CDR3 coding sequence is TGTGCCAGCTCCACAGGGGGCGGCTCACCCCTCCACTTT. Translating gives CASSTGGGSPLHF.